These T cell receptor beta chains were read from a single sample in a study of blood T cells in healthy people across ages. TCRdb reanalysed the 5' RACE reads using MiXCR and keeps one entry per CDR3 protein. Here the sample spans about 1.4 million distinct CDR3 sequences, around 59% being singletons. The source material was blood. Receptors originate from a man aged 18 to 29 in good health. Each CDR3 is given with its conserved first and last residue. A D gene is named only where the DNA matches it firmly. Some rows mark clone size as missing; the rest say once, few, many or name a class of expanded clone.

v_gene	abundance	d_gene	j_gene	CDR3nt	CDR3aa
TRBV10-3	.	.	TRBJ1-5	TGTGCCATCAGTGAGTCGAAGGGGCAGGAGCCTGGGCCCCAGCATTTT	CAISESKGQEPGPQHF
TRBV6-5	.	.	TRBJ1-4	TGTGCCAGCACCCAGTCCGGGACCAGTCGAGAAAAACTGTTTTTT	CASTQSGTSREKLFF
TRBV5-1	.	.	TRBJ2-1	TGCGCCAGCAGCTTTGTGGGTAGGGACAATGAGCAGTTCTTC	CASSFVGRDNEQFF
TRBV6-5	.	.	TRBJ2-4	TGTGCCAGCAGTCGGGGGGCCAGGGAGGAAAACATTCAGTACTTC	CASSRGAREENIQYF
TRBV10-3	.	.	TRBJ2-3	TGTGCCATCAGTGACGGGGCCAGGGGCGCGGGGACAGATACGCAGTATTTT	CAISDGARGAGTDTQYF
TRBV20-1	.	.	TRBJ1-6	TGCAGTGCTGGGGACACTAGCTCCTATAATTCACCCCTCCACTTT	CSAGDTSSYNSPLHF
TRBV12-3/TRBV12-4	.	TRBD2	TRBJ2-3	TGTGCCAGCAGTTTATCCGGGACTAGGATAGATACGCAGTATTTT	CASSLSGTRIDTQYF
TRBV7-8	.	TRBD2	TRBJ2-3	TGTGCCAGCAGCTTAGACCGACTAGCGGGGGAAACAGATACGCAGTATTTT	CASSLDRLAGETDTQYF
TRBV12-3/TRBV12-4	few	.	TRBJ1-2	TGTGCCAGCAGTCCGCGTGAAGCTAACTATGGCTACACCTTC	CASSPREANYGYTF
TRBV6-6	.	.	TRBJ1-1	TGTGCCAGCAGCTCACATACCGGGACAGAAGCTTTCTTT	CASSSHTGTEAFF
TRBV27	.	.	TRBJ2-7	TGTGCCAGCAGTTTATCTCGCAGGGACGAGCAGTACTTC	CASSLSRRDEQYF
TRBV2	once	TRBD1	TRBJ1-6	TGTGCCAGCAGTGAAAGGACAGGGGTGAATTCACCCCTCCACTTT	CASSERTGVNSPLHF
TRBV7-9	few	.	TRBJ1-5	TGTGCCAGCAGCCTAGGAGGGGAAGGACCCCAGCATTTT	CASSLGGEGPQHF
TRBV4-3	few	.	TRBJ2-1	TGCGCCAGCAGCCAAGATGGGTTCAGGGGTCCCTACAATGAGCAGTTCTTC	CASSQDGFRGPYNEQFF
TRBV5-1	.	.	TRBJ2-2	TGCGCCAGCGCCGAGACCGGGACTCCGAACACCGGGGAGCTGTTTTTT	CASAETGTPNTGELFF
TRBV6-5	.	TRBD1	TRBJ2-5	TGTGCCAGCAGTCCGGGACAGGGGGACCAAGAGACCCAGTACTTC	CASSPGQGDQETQYF
TRBV7-6	.	TRBD1	TRBJ2-3	TGTGCCAGCAGCTTGGGACAGACACTTTTCACAGATACGCAGTATTTT	CASSLGQTLFTDTQYF
TRBV6-5	.	.	TRBJ2-3	TGTGCCAGCATGGACGGGACAGATACGCAGTATTTT	CASMDGTDTQYF
TRBV9	.	.	TRBJ2-2	TGTGCCAGTGGCATGGGGGAGCTGTTTTTT	CASGMGELFF
TRBV9	few	.	TRBJ2-5	TGTGCCAGCAGCGCGGGACAGACTAGAGAGACCCAGTACTTC	CASSAGQTRETQYF
TRBV4-2	.	.	TRBJ2-7	TGTGCCAGCAGCCAAGAGGGTAGGGGGAACTTCGAGCAGTACTTC	CASSQEGRGNFEQYF
TRBV29-1	few	.	TRBJ1-2	TGCAGCGTTGATGCCCTTGAGGGGAAGGGCTACACCTTC	CSVDALEGKGYTF
TRBV19	.	.	TRBJ2-3	TGTGCCAGTATGCTTGCGGGGACAGATACGCAGTATTTT	CASMLAGTDTQYF
TRBV6-5	.	.	TRBJ2-1	TGTGCCACAGGGCCTCCCTACAATGAGCAGTTCTTC	CATGPPYNEQFF
TRBV5-6	.	.	TRBJ2-1	TGTGCCAGCAGCTTGGACCTTAGGGGGTTTAATGAGCAGTTCTTC	CASSLDLRGFNEQFF
TRBV12-5	.	TRBD1	TRBJ2-5	TGTGCTAGTGCCCCGGGACAGGGTATCACGGAGACCCAGTACTTC	CASAPGQGITETQYF
TRBV7-2	.	TRBD2	TRBJ2-7	TGTGCCAGCAGCTTAGTGGCGGGGGTATCGGCCTACGAGCAGTACTTC	CASSLVAGVSAYEQYF
TRBV5-1	few	.	TRBJ2-7	TGCGCCAGCAGCTTGGGGGAATTCTACGAGCAGTACTTC	CASSLGEFYEQYF
TRBV6-1	few	.	TRBJ2-1	TGTGCCAGCAGTACCCCAGGGAACCTCTACAATGAGCAGTTCTTC	CASSTPGNLYNEQFF
TRBV19	.	.	TRBJ2-2	TGTGCCAGTAGTATCGAGGGGTCTTACACCGGGGAGCTGTTTTTT	CASSIEGSYTGELFF
TRBV10-3	.	TRBD2	TRBJ2-3	TGTGCCATCAGTGAGTCGGGACTAGCGGCGACTAGCACAGATACGCAGTATTTT	CAISESGLAATSTDTQYF
TRBV13	.	TRBD2	TRBJ2-5	TGTGCCAGCAGCGTCGAGGGACTAGCGAGGAATGAGCAGTACTTC	CASSVEGLARNEQYF
TRBV3-1	.	.	TRBJ2-3	TGTGCCAGCAGCCAAGGAGTCCGGGGTGATACGCAGTATTTT	CASSQGVRGDTQYF
TRBV12-3/TRBV12-4	.	.	TRBJ1-1	TGTGCCAGCAGGGCAGCTGAAGCTTTCTTT	CASRAAEAFF
TRBV29-1	once	TRBD2	TRBJ2-2	TGCAGCGTTGACGGGACTAGCGGGGGCACCGGGGAGCTGTTTTTT	CSVDGTSGGTGELFF
TRBV20-1	.	TRBD1	TRBJ2-7	TGCAGTGCTAGATTCCCCGGGACAGCCATCTCCTACGAGCAGTACTTC	CSARFPGTAISYEQYF
TRBV6-6	few	.	TRBJ1-4	TGTGCCAGCAGTTCAACCACCCGGGCGAGGAAACTGTTTTTT	CASSSTTRARKLFF
TRBV4-1	few	TRBD2	TRBJ2-7	TGCGCCAGCAGCCAACTTGGGACCCTAGCGGCATACGAGCAGTACTTC	CASSQLGTLAAYEQYF
TRBV7-2	.	TRBD1	TRBJ1-1	TGTGCCAGCAGCTTAGTTGTGGAGACAGGGAGCGCTTTCTTT	CASSLVVETGSAFF
TRBV6-2/TRBV6-3	.	.	TRBJ1-5	TGTGCCAGCAGTTACGGAAGCAGGGGATATAGCAATCAGCCCCAGCATTTT	CASSYGSRGYSNQPQHF
TRBV4-1	.	.	TRBJ1-1	TGCGCCAGCAGCCAACCGACAGGAACACTGAACACTGAAGCTTTCTTT	CASSQPTGTLNTEAFF
TRBV5-1	.	.	TRBJ2-1	TGCGCCAGCAGCTTATATATGACAGTCTACAATGAGCAGTTCTTC	CASSLYMTVYNEQFF
TRBV4-3	.	.	TRBJ1-5	TGCGCCAGCAGCCAAGAAAGGCATCCGTATAGCAATCAGCCCCAGCATTTT	CASSQERHPYSNQPQHF
TRBV19	.	.	TRBJ1-5	TGTGCCAGTAATAGGGGGGAGGGCAATCAGCCCCAGCATTTT	CASNRGEGNQPQHF
TRBV20-1	once	TRBD2	TRBJ2-3	TGCAGTGCTAGGGGACTAGCGTGGGATACGCAGTATTTT	CSARGLAWDTQYF
TRBV6-2/TRBV6-3	few	.	TRBJ2-7	TGTGCCAGCAGTTACCCCGCAGTGTCCTACGAGCAGTACTTC	CASSYPAVSYEQYF
TRBV4-1	.	.	TRBJ2-3	TGCGCCAGCAGCCAAGATTTTTGGGCCCTATCCATGCAGTATTTT	CASSQDFWALSMQYF
TRBV6-2/TRBV6-3	.	TRBD1	TRBJ2-1	TGTGCCAGCAGTTACTCGGGGGTAAAACCGGGACAGGGGTACCATGAGCAGTTCTTC	CASSYSGVKPGQGYHEQFF
TRBV6-1	.	.	TRBJ2-1	TGTGCCAGCAGACCGCTATGGATCCACAATGAGCAGTTCTTC	CASRPLWIHNEQFF
TRBV2	.	TRBD2	TRBJ2-1	TGTGCCAGCAGGCTAACTAGCGATCCCAACAATGAGCAGTTCTTC	CASRLTSDPNNEQFF
TRBV4-3	.	TRBD2	TRBJ2-3	TGCGCCAGCAGCCAAGATTTCCTAGCGGGGGGGCTCAGTGCAGATACGCAGTATTTT	CASSQDFLAGGLSADTQYF
TRBV3-1	.	.	TRBJ2-7	TGTGCCTCGGGGGGCATGTCAGTCTACGAGCAGTACTTC	CASGGMSVYEQYF
TRBV7-8	.	.	TRBJ1-2	TGTGCCAGCAGCTCCCCAAGGGTACCCTATGGCTACACCTTC	CASSSPRVPYGYTF
TRBV25-1	.	TRBD2	TRBJ2-5	TGTGCCAGCGGTGAACTAGCGGGGGAACAACTCCAAGAGACCCAGTACTTC	CASGELAGEQLQETQYF
TRBV12-3/TRBV12-4	few	TRBD2	TRBJ2-5	TGTGCCAGCAGCCCCACTAGCGACAGAAAGGAGACCCAGTACTTC	CASSPTSDRKETQYF
TRBV10-3	few	.	TRBJ2-7	TGTGCCATCAGTGTTTCGGCAGGTCTGCAGTACTTC	CAISVSAGLQYF
TRBV10-3	.	.	TRBJ2-1	TGTGCCATCACTCCGGAAATTAACTACAATGAGCAGTTCTTC	CAITPEINYNEQFF
TRBV28	.	.	TRBJ2-2	TGTGCCTCCGGGGCCCTATCTTCTGGCGGGGAGCTGTTTTTT	CASGALSSGGELFF